The source of this TCR beta chain is a study of cytomegalovirus exposure and HLA in healthy donors. It was with 60 Vbeta and 13 Jbeta primers that the PCR ran. Produced via immunoSEQ multiplex PCR; TCRdb's table is partial and in-frame only. The sample shows fewer than 150,000 clones, about 80% of them seen only once. The junction had 6 bases not matched to a gene; V was cut back by 5 bases and J by 1 base. There are 15 residues in the CDR3. The germline gives CDR1 SGHRS, CDR2 YFSETQ. This chain links TRBV5-1 with TRBJ1-1, with 9 bases identical to TRBD1. The sample consisted of PBMCs. This TCR was sampled from a female donor in good health and CMV-seropositive. The CDR3 DNA follows: TGCGCCAGCAGTTTTACGGGACAGGGGAACACTGAAGCTTTCTTT. Protein: CASSFTGQGNTEAFF. Supplemented by reference TRBV5-1 and TRBJ1-1, the full variable domain reads KAGVTQTPRYLIKTRGQQVTLSCSPISGHRSVSWYQQTPGQGLQFLFEYFSETQRNKGNFPGRFSGRQFSNSRSEMNVSTLELGDSALYLCASSFTGQGNTEAFFGQGTRLTVV.